The 5 T cell receptor beta chains presented below share a single source sample, sequenced in a study of OX40 agonist ivuxolimab in advanced cancers. Sequencing was performed with immunoSEQ multiplex PCR; in TCRdb, only in-frame clones are kept and a portion is missing. The sample lists some 83,000 clones; about 90% were seen once. The material sequenced was CD4+ or CD8+ T cells sorted from blood, taken in a trial of the OX40 agonist ivuxolimab. The receptors derive from an adult with an advanced solid tumor such as melanoma, head and neck, liver or kidney cancer.

The rearrangement uses TRBV6-6 and TRBJ1-3, with D uncertain. The CDR3 extends over 14 amino acids. Trimming removed 7 bases at V and 0 bases at J, with 10 bases between. Looked up from germline, CDR1 is MNHNY and CDR2 is SVGAGI (reference sequence). The CDR3 spells CASTLALSGNTIYF. In nucleotides, the CDR3 is TGTGCCAGCACCCTCGCCCTCTCTGGAAACACCATATATTTT.

V and J are TRBV10-3 and TRBJ2-4, with TRBD2 matching 11 bases. Trimming cost V 2 bases and J 3 bases; bases outside gene matches: 6. This CDR3 spans 17 amino acids. The V gene's germline CDR1 is ENHRY and CDR2 SYGVKD. CDR3 residues: CAISEASGRPGKNIQYF. Written as DNA, the CDR3 is TGTGCCATCAGTGAGGCTAGCGGGAGGCCCGGCAAAAACATTCAGTACTTC.

The rearrangement uses TRBV30 and TRBJ2-5; D ambiguous. With the DNA end fitting TRBJ2-7 better, the J assignment may be wrong. The CDR3 has 14 residues. Germline assignment: CDR1 GTSNPN and CDR2 SVGIG (reference sequence). The CDR3 region has the DNA TGTGCCTATGGCCCTATAGGGTCCTACTACGAGCAGTACTTC. Protein: CAYGPIGSYYEQYF.

The chain links TRBV9 to TRBJ2-2; D unresolved. CDR3 length equals 15 residues. Trimming shortened V by 3 bases and J by 6 bases, and 15 bases separated the two germline ends. Germline assignment: CDR1 SGDLS and CDR2 YYNGEE. Here the CDR3 reads CASSARTFGAGELFF. In nucleotides, the CDR3 is TGTGCCAGCAGCGCGCGTACTTTTGGGGCCGGGGAGCTGTTTTTT.

This rearrangement joins TRBV11-1 to TRBJ1-2; 9 bases align to TRBD1. This CDR3 contains 14 residues. Germline loops: CDR1 SGHAT, CDR2 FQDESV (reference sequence). V shed 5 bases, J shed 4 bases, and the junction held 5 bases outside the gene matches. CDR3 region: CASSPGTGIYGYTF. CDR3 nucleotide sequence: TGTGCCAGCAGCCCGGGGACAGGGATCTATGGCTACACCTTC.